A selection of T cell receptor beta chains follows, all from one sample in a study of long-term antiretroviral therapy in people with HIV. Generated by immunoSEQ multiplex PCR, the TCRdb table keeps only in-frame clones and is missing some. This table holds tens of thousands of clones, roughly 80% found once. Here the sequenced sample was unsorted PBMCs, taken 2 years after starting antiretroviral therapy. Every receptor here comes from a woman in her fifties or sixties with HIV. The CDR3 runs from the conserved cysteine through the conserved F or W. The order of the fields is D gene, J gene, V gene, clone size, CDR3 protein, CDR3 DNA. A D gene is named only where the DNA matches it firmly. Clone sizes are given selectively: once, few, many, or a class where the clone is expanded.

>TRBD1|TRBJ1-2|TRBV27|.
CASRQGVGYGYTF
TGTGCCAGCAGGCAGGGGGTGGGCTATGGCTACACCTTC
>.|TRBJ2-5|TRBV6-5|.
CASSHDRKEKTQYF
TGTGCCAGCAGTCATGACAGGAAGGAAAAGACCCAGTACTTC
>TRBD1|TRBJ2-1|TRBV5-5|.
CASSPGTGGAYEQFF
TGTGCCAGCAGCCCCGGGACAGGGGGCGCCTATGAGCAGTTCTTC
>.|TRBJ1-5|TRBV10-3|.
CAISEKDRSNQPQHF
TGTGCCATCAGTGAGAAGGACCGTAGCAATCAGCCCCAGCATTTT
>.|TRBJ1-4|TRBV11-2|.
CASSPGGEKLFF
TGTGCCAGCAGCCCTGGGGGAGAAAAACTGTTTTTT
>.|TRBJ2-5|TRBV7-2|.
CASSLGGRGETQYF
TGTGCCAGCAGCTTAGGAGGGCGCGGCGAGACCCAGTACTTC
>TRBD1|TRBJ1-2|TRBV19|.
CASRQGQFMASYTF
TGTGCCAGCCGTCAGGGACAGTTCATGGCCAGCTACACCTTC
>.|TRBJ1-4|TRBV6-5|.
CASSRGRLTNEKLFF
TGTGCCAGCAGCCGGGGACGGTTAACTAATGAAAAACTGTTTTTT
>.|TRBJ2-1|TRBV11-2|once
CASSLEVGHEQFF
TGTGCCAGCAGCTTAGAGGTGGGGCATGAGCAGTTCTTC
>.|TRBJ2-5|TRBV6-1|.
CASIAGRETQYF
TGTGCCAGCATCGCCGGGCGAGAGACCCAGTACTTC
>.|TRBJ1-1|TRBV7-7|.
CASSLGRNTEAFF
TGTGCCAGCAGCTTGGGCAGGAACACTGAAGCTTTCTTT
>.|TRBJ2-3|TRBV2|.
CASSVLSGQPSTDTQYF
TGTGCCAGCAGTGTCCTAAGCGGACAGCCCAGCACAGATACGCAGTATTTT
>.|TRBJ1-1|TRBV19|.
CASVPRGNTEAFF
.
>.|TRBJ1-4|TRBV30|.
CAWKGSINEKLFF
TGTGCCTGGAAAGGGAGTATTAATGAAAAACTGTTTTTT
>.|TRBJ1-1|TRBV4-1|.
CASSRGFNTEAFF
TGCGCCAGCAGCCGAGGTTTTAACACTGAAGCTTTCTTT
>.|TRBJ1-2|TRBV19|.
CASSIGSRKWNGYTF
TGTGCCAGTAGTATAGGGTCGCGGAAGTGGAATGGCTACACCTTC
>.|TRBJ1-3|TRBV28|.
CASSQRNTIYF
TGTGCCAGCAGCCAGAGAAACACCATATATTTT
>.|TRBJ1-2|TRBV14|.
CASSQAGGVYGYTF
TGTGCCAGCAGCCAAGCCGGGGGGGTCTATGGCTACACCTTC
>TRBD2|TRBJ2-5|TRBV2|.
CASRAPGLAGQETQYF
TGTGCCAGCAGGGCCCCGGGACTAGCGGGGCAAGAGACCCAGTACTTC
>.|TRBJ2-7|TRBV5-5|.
CASHLRTYEQYF
TGTGCCTCTCATCTCCGAACCTACGAGCAGTACTTC
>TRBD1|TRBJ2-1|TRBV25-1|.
CASSESGGYNEQFF
TGTGCCAGCAGTGAATCAGGGGGTTACAATGAGCAGTTCTTC
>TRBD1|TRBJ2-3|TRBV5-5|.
CASSPTPGQTRGSTQYF
TGTGCCAGCAGCCCGACACCGGGACAGACTCGTGGCAGTACGCAGTATTTT
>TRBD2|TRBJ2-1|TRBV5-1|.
CASSGLFSGGANEQFF
TGCGCCAGCAGCGGCCTCTTTAGCGGGGGGGCGAATGAGCAGTTCTTC
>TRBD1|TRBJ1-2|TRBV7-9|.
CASSSGTGANYGYTF
TGTGCCAGCAGCTCCGGGACAGGGGCTAACTATGGCTACACCTTC
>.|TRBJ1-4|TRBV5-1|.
CASSLDPGATEKLFF
TGCGCCAGCAGCTTGGATCCGGGGGCCACTGAAAAACTGTTTTTT
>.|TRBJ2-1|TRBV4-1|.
CASSSRLSSYNEQFF
TGCGCCAGCAGCTCTCGACTGAGCTCCTACAATGAGCAGTTCTTC
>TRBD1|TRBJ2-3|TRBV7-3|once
CASSYGQGDTDTQYF
TGTGCCAGCAGCTATGGACAGGGGGATACAGATACGCAGTATTTT
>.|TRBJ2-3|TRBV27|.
CATSEGRTDTQYF
TGTGCCACCTCGGAGGGCCGCACAGATACGCAGTATTTT
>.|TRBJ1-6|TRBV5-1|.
CASSLAVQLGSPLHF
TGCGCCAGCAGCTTGGCCGTACAGCTTGGTTCACCCCTCCACTTT